This T cell receptor beta chain was found in a study of control samples from healthy donors and cancer patients. This clone was picked up one time. TCRdb keeps only in-frame clones here, not all; method: immunoSEQ multiplex PCR. This sample has 100,000 to 150,000 clones; over 85% occur once, and the top ten carry approximately 7.5%. The CDR3 spans 14 residues. The V end lost 7 bases, the J end lost 4 bases, and 16 bases lay between the germline ends. Germline CDR1 SEHNR, CDR2 FQNEAQ (reference sequence). This clonotype originated in a man aged 50-59 years with head and neck cancer. The sample consisted of PBMCs. This chain connects TRBV7-9 to TRBJ1-2; D unclear. The CDR3 bases are TGTGCCAGCACCTCCCGAGGAGCAGGCTATGGCTACACCTTC. Residues: CASTSRGAGYGYTF.